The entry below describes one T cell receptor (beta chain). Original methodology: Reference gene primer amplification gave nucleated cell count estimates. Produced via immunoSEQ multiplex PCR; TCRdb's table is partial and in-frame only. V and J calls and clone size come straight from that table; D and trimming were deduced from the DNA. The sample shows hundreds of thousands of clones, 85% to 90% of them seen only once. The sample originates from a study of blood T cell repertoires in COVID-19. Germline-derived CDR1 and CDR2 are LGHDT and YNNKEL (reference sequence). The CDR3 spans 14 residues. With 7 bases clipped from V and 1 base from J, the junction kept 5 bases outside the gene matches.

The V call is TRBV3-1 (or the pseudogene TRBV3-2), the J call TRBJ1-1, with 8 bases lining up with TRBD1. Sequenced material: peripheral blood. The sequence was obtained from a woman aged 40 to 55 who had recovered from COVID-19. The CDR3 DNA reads TGTGCCAGCATCGAAACAGGGGGGAACACTGAAGCTTTCTTT. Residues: CASIETGGNTEAFF.